This is a list of T cell receptor beta chains from one sample in a study of OX40 agonist ivuxolimab in advanced cancers. Profiled with immunoSEQ multiplex PCR; TCRdb holds only in-frame clones, not every one. The sample lists 15,000 or so clones, approximately 82% occurring once. Here the sequenced sample was CD4+ or CD8+ T cells sorted from blood, taken in a trial of the OX40 agonist ivuxolimab. The receptors stem from an adult with an advanced solid tumor such as melanoma, head and neck, liver or kidney cancer. Each CDR3 is given with its conserved first and last residue.

v_gene	CDR3aa
TRBV21-1	CASSKGGERQINSNQPQHF
TRBV28	CASRGSHQTGHLNTEAFF
TRBV19	CASSSQRGAYEQYF
TRBV10-3	CATTGTLGDEQFF
TRBV5-6	CASSSRGHLFSGNTIYF
TRBV6-6	CASSTRDSGNTIYF
TRBV10-1	CASSESKREVGPYEQYF
TRBV9	CASSVVAGAHNEQFF
TRBV28	CASSLWGRLAGVSSYNEQFF
TRBV27	CASSTTVGNTIYF
TRBV29-1	CSATLNRGSSGKEEQYF
TRBV5-4	CASSLSYKQFF
TRBV19	CASSPREEKLFF
TRBV28	CASTGDPHEQYF
TRBV25-1	CASSFPGARGGELFF
TRBV27	CACRRGAITGELFF
TRBV11-3	CASSLGPQQALEQFF
TRBV6-4	CASSELAGSSYEQYF
TRBV2	CASMRGEATGELFF
TRBV19	CASTSGGKNIQYF
TRBV10-3	CATRTGGPDTQYF
TRBV27	CASSFERLSFGTEAFF
TRBV10-2	CASSENSPMMPIYF
TRBV4-1	CASSQNKNTEAFF
TRBV5-1	CASSRGLAGQDEQFF
TRBV5-6	CASSPRGLRASPLHF
TRBV7-7	CASSPRITRSSYNEQFF
TRBV5-1	CASSTEDGSRLQYF
TRBV6-5	CASSQHRGRSYGYTF
TRBV29-1	CSVEDTPPGGTYYGYTF
TRBV7-2	CASSSSGQGASEQYF
TRBV15	CATSRAQTSNEQFF
TRBV19	CASSIGGKEKLFF
TRBV14	CASSQGLTSGVEQYF
TRBV28	CASEKRDSPRHEQYF
TRBV2	CASSRSGYEQYF
TRBV18	CASSQGQNSNQPQHF
TRBV5-1	CASSSRQGAGEQYF
TRBV14	CASSLTGNTQYF
TRBV7-9	CASSLGWNTEAFF
TRBV19	CASSDRGNAGANVLTF